A single TCR beta chain is shown here with its context. The antigen it recognizes is unknown. Per-base quality was not reported, and no clone a single base away is much larger than it. The data originate from a study of Ad26.COV2.S vaccination and SARS-CoV-2 variants (dated by TCRdb to the early 2020s). For context, the study as a whole: Donors in the vaccine arm were drawn from COV1001, a phase I-IIa trial of Ad26.COV2.S in healthy adults that was multicentre, randomized, double-blind and placebo-controlled. Ad26.COV2.S was administered intramuscularly at a dose of 5x10^10 or 1x10^11 viral particles, either as one shot or as two shots given 56 days apart. Sequencing of the TCRbeta repertoire served to evaluate the specificity and breadth of SARS-CoV-2-reactive T cell receptors following Ad26.COV2.S vaccination. The TCR-sequenced set comprised around 32 samples: around 20 Ad26.COV2.S vaccine recipients, 5 placebo recipients and 8 SARS-CoV-2 convalescent individuals. Trial participants were randomized into five groups of five: low-dose or high-dose Ad26.COV2.S given once or twice, or placebo on both occasions. Throughout the experiments and outcome assessment, investigators stayed blinded to trial group allocation.

The germline V gene sets CDR1 to SNHLY and CDR2 to FYNNEI. From cysteine to phenylalanine, the CDR3 is 14 amino acids long. The kept DNA is CDR3 alone, 42 bases in frame from the first base. V is shortened by 7 bases, J by 1 base, and the region joining them spans 13 bases. The sample's treatment or condition label, in plain terms: 19 received Ad26.COV2.S at low or high dose, single or two shots; 5 received placebo; per-sample allocation not given. For vaccine and placebo recipients, repertoires were sequenced using samples collected on day 63 after the first injection. Between 29 July and 7 August 2020, Cohort 1b enrolled 20 to 30 adults aged 18-55 years at one site in Boston, USA. Ad26.COV2.S consisted of a replication-incompetent adenovirus type 26 vector by which a prefusion-stabilized SARS-CoV-2 spike protein from the original Wuhan strain was expressed. The immunoSEQ Assay was the method used to sequence TCRbeta CDR3 regions. After extraction, genomic DNA underwent amplification by bias-controlled multiplex PCR, followed by high-throughput sequencing. On the authors' methods: Collapsing and filtering of sequences were performed to quantify the absolute abundance of each unique TCRbeta CDR3 region. T cell fraction was estimated by normalizing TCRbeta template counts to usable DNA, with usable DNA measured through amplification of reference genes found in all nucleated cells. Repertoire TCRs were annotated as SARS-CoV-2-specific by exact matching of V gene, CDR3 amino acid sequence and J gene to a known reactive TCR set. The reference SARS-CoV-2 TCR set came from MIRA and was filtered for enrichment in COVID-19-positive ImmuneCODE repertoires, removing public or cross-reactive TCRs. Drawing on the MIRA antigens, annotated TCRs were analysed further at the level of specific ORF or position within ORF. Breadth was defined as annotated unique rearrangements over total unique productive rearrangements; depth was the summed frequency of those rearrangements. Group comparisons of TCR breadth used two-sided Wilcoxon rank-sum tests. TCRdb carries this immuneACCESS record with in-frame sequences only. Its versions omit some clonotypes, under half of them owing to an unresolved V gene in the studies checked, with the rest unexplained. The V and J calls and clone size come from that table; D and trimming were worked out from the DNA. The sample table contains hundreds of thousands of clones; only one count was recorded for around 89% of them. The ten largest clones capture approximately 1.5% of the sample.

Overall study results and their limits: Non-spike TCR breadth was comparable between vaccine and placebo recipients, consistent with the vaccine containing only spike. The authors noted that total T cell responses may have been underestimated by the TCR breadth and depth analyses. Higher spike-specific TCR breadth was observed in Ad26.COV2.S recipients than in placebo recipients (P = 0.0014). The study was not powered to compare responses between vaccine doses or regimens. Substantial breadth of spike-specific CD8+ and CD4+ T cell responses was reported after vaccination.

The sequencing here drew on peripheral blood, taken in a trial of Ad26.COV2.S vaccine versus placebo. The V and J genes are TRBV2 and TRBJ2-5; the D segment could be TRBD2, given 5 matching bases. The receptor's source is a person aged 18-65 years who received the Ad26.COV2.S COVID-19 vaccine or a placebo. The CDR3 here reads CASILRTLQETQYF. The DNA reads TGTGCCAGCATCCTCCGGACTCTCCAAGAGACCCAGTACTTC.